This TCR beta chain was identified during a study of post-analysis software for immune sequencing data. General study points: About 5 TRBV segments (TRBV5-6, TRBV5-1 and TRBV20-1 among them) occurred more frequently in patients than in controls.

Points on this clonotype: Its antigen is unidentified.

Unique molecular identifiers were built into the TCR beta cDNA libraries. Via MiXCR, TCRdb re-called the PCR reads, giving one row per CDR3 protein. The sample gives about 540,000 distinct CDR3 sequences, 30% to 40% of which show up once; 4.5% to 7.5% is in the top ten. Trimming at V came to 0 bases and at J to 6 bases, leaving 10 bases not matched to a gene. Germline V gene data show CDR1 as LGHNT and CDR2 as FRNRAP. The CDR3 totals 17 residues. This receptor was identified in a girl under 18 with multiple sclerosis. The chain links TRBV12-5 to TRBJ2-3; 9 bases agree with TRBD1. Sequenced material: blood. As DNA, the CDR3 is TGTGCTAGTGGTTTGGTCGCCCTGGGACAGGGAACGGATACGCAGTATTTT. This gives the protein CASGLVALGQGTDTQYF.